The sample holds many counts of the clone carrying this TCR beta chain. Antigen unknown. The CDR3 has 13 amino acids. CDR1 DFQATT and CDR2 SNEGSKA come from the germline V gene (reference sequence). MiXCR reprocessed the PCR reads for TCRdb. The sample includes tens of thousands of clones, around 21% of them seen just once. There were no patients who had received any treatment before thyroid surgery. The record originates from a study of metastatic and nonmetastatic thyroid tumors. The study, taken as a whole, reports: Versus benign nodules, malignant thyroid tumors reportedly had significantly higher TCR beta diversity, in blood and tumor.

Sample: blood. The clonotype was recovered from a female donor with papillary thyroid cancer or a benign thyroid nodule (not recorded which). Some clones in this sample may be carry-over from other donors' samples. The rearrangement links TRBV20-1 to TRBJ2-3, with 8 bases matching TRBD2. CDR3 sequence reads: CSREGLSTDTQYF. The DNA of the CDR3 is TGCAGCCGGGAGGGCCTAAGCACAGATACGCAGTATTTT.